The 25 T cell receptor beta chains reported below all come from one sample, sequenced in a study of beta chain features in type 1 diabetes. Expressed TCRB transcripts were sequenced because the entire RNA isolate underwent reverse transcription. Produced via immunoSEQ multiplex PCR; TCRdb's table is partial and in-frame only. The sample records around 330,000 clones, about 10% being singletons. Sequencing input: naive CD4+ T cells from blood. The receptors were gathered from a woman in her thirties in good health.

The chain is built from TRBV27 and TRBJ2-7; D is possibly TRBD2 (6 bases). Germline-derived CDR1 and CDR2 are MNHEY and SMNVEV (reference sequence). V lost 5 bases to trimming and J lost 5 bases, with 22 bases between them. The CDR3 spans 16 residues. The CDR3 region is CASSLTSGYLINEQYF. DNA for the CDR3: TGTGCCAGCAGTCTAACAAGCGGGTACCTCATAAACGAGCAGTACTTC.

The chain links TRBV18 to TRBJ1-2, with D perhaps matching TRBD1 (5 bases). V lost 4 bases to trimming and J lost 3 bases, with 9 bases between them. The CDR3 runs to 13 residues. Germline V gives CDR1 KGHSH, CDR2 LQKENI. For the CDR3, the DNA is TGTGCCAGCTCACGAGCGGGGGACTATGGCTACACCTTC. Translated: CASSRAGDYGYTF. The whole variable domain, remainder taken from reference TRBV18 and TRBJ1-2, is NAGVMQNPRHLVRRRGQEARLRCSPMKGHSHVYWYRQLPEEGLKFMVYLQKENIIDESGMPKERFSAEFPKEGPSILRIQQVVRGDSAAYFCASSRAGDYGYTFGSGTRLTVV.

This clone was counted between two and nine times. This sequence joins TRBV2 and TRBJ1-3; D not certain. Trimming left V 8 bases short and J 4 bases short, with 6 bases between. Germline-derived CDR1 and CDR2 are SNHLY and FYNNEI. The CDR3 covers 11 residues. The CDR3: CASSLGNTIYF. The CDR3 DNA sequence: TGTGCCAGCTCCCTCGGAAACACCATATATTTT.

In DNA, the CDR3 is TGCGCCAGCAGCCAGAACTCCGGGACTCGCCAAGAGACCCAGTACTTC. Its translation: CASSQNSGTRQETQYF. The chain combines TRBV4-3 with TRBJ2-5, with D perhaps matching TRBD2 (6 bases). Trimming stripped 3 bases from V and 1 base from J, with 15 bases between. This CDR3 has 16 amino acids. The germline CDR1 and CDR2 sequences are LGHNA and YSLEER.

This clone was counted only a few times. The V gene is TRBV28, the J gene TRBJ1-2, with D perhaps matching TRBD1 (6 bases). CDR1 is MDHEN, CDR2 SYDVKM, per germline. This CDR3 is 14 amino acids long. Trimming removed 4 bases from V and 1 base from J, with 10 bases in between. Here the CDR3 reads CASSSDRFNYGYTF. The CDR3 region has the DNA TGTGCCAGCAGTTCCGACAGGTTTAACTATGGCTACACCTTC.

This clone was found a few times. The chain couples TRBV14 to TRBJ2-3; tentative D call: TRBD2 (5 bases). Trimming cost V 0 bases and J 9 bases, with 10 bases left between them. The length of the CDR3 is 13 residues. Germline V gene lookup returns CDR1 SGHDN and CDR2 FVKESK. CDR3 residues: CASSQDRTLTQYF. DNA of the CDR3: TGTGCCAGCAGCCAAGATCGGACTTTAACGCAGTATTTT. Full variable domain (outside the CDR3, taken from reference TRBV14 and TRBJ2-3): EAGVTQFPSHSVIEKGQTVTLRCDPISGHDNLYWYRRVMGKEIKFLLHFVKESKQDESGMPNNRFLAERTGGTYSTLKVQPAELEDSGVYFCASSQDRTLTQYFGPGTRLTVL.

This chain joins TRBV9 and TRBJ2-7; perhaps TRBD2 as D (5 bases). CDR1 SGDLS and CDR2 YYNGEE come from the germline V gene. Trimming removed 1 base at V and 2 bases at J, with 7 bases between. The CDR3 sequence is 13 residues long. The CDR3 DNA follows: TGTGCCAGCAGCGTAACGGGGACCTACGAGCAGTACTTC. Protein: CASSVTGTYEQYF.

This clone was observed a handful of times. The chain couples TRBV9 to TRBJ1-2; D remains ambiguous. The germline gives CDR1 SGDLS, CDR2 YYNGEE. V shed 4 bases and J shed 4 bases, with 11 bases lying between them. This CDR3 comprises 13 residues. The CDR3 DNA follows: TGTGCCAGCAGCACGCTCCACGGCTATGGCTACACCTTC. Protein: CASSTLHGYGYTF. The whole variable domain, remainder taken from reference TRBV9 and TRBJ1-2, is DSGVTQTPKHLITATGQRVTLRCSPRSGDLSVYWYQQSLDQGLQFLIQYYNGEERAKGNILERFSAQQFPDLHSELNLSSLELGDSALYFCASSTLHGYGYTFGSGTRLTVV.

This clone was detected only a few times. The CDR3 DNA follows: TGTGCCTGGAGCCAGGGATCTGGAAACACCATATATTTT. Its translation: CAWSQGSGNTIYF. V usage is TRBV30 and J usage is TRBJ1-3; maybe TRBD1 (5 bases). Germline values: CDR1 GTSNPN, CDR2 SVGIG (reference sequence). Between the trimmed V and J ends, which lost 3 bases and 1 base, there was a span of 7 bases. This CDR3 spans 13 amino acids. The full variable domain, its missing parts supplied by reference TRBV30 and TRBJ1-3, is SQTIHQWPATLVQPVGSPLSLECTVEGTSNPNLYWYRQAAGRGLQLLFYSVGIGQISSEVPQNLSASRPQDRQFILSSKKLLLSDSGFYLCAWSQGSGNTIYFGEGSWLTVV.

This clone was observed a handful of times. The chain has TRBV29-1 and TRBJ2-7; 10 nucleotides agree with TRBD1. CDR1 and CDR2 from the germline V gene are SQVTM and ANQGSEA. The CDR3 is 14 residues long. V trimming: 6 bases; J trimming: 4 bases; junction bases outside the gene matches: 9. The CDR3 DNA is TGCAGCGTCTCGGTGGACAGGGGGGTGTACGAGCAGTACTTC. It specifies CSVSVDRGVYEQYF.

The chain employs TRBV10-3 and TRBJ1-5, with D perhaps TRBD1 (5 bases). The V and J ends lost 4 bases and 5 bases respectively, with 6 bases between them. Germline CDR1 and CDR2: ENHRY and SYGVKD. The CDR3 is made up of 12 amino acids. The CDR3 loop is CAISGRDQPQHF. CDR3 nucleotide sequence: TGTGCCATCAGTGGCAGGGATCAGCCCCAGCATTTT.

The chain joins TRBV14 to TRBJ1-2; TRBD1 aligns across 7 bases. The CDR3 loop spans 14 amino acids. CDR1 SGHDN and CDR2 FVKESK come from the germline V gene. V was clipped by 4 bases and J by 5 bases; unmatched bases: 7. The DNA of the CDR3 is TGTGCCAGCAGCCGAGGGACAGTATCGTATGGCTACACCTTC. This encodes CASSRGTVSYGYTF. Filled out from reference TRBV14 and TRBJ1-2, the complete variable domain reads EAGVTQFPSHSVIEKGQTVTLRCDPISGHDNLYWYRRVMGKEIKFLLHFVKESKQDESGMPNNRFLAERTGGTYSTLKVQPAELEDSGVYFCASSRGTVSYGYTFGSGTRLTVV.

The rearrangement uses TRBV11-1 and TRBJ2-2, with a tentative D call TRBD1 (6 bases). Germline V gene sequence: CDR1 SGHAT, CDR2 FQDESV (reference sequence). CDR3 length: 13 residues. With 2 bases removed from V and 5 bases from J, the gap between germline ends came to 6 bases. The CDR3 DNA reads TGTGCCAGCAGCTTAACAGGGACCGGGGAGCTGTTTTTT. This translates into CASSLTGTGELFF.

This clone was observed a few times. The rearrangement links TRBV4-3 to TRBJ2-7; tentative D call: TRBD1 (6 bases). CDR1 LGHNA and CDR2 YSLEER come from the germline V gene. V lost 4 bases, J lost 3 bases, and 10 bases lay in between. The CDR3 runs 13 residues. The CDR3 region is CASSLDRRYEQYF. The CDR3 DNA sequence: TGCGCCAGCAGCCTAGACAGGCGCTACGAGCAGTACTTC.

The chain is built from TRBV28 and TRBJ2-7, with 9 bases identical to TRBD2. CDR3 length: 16 amino acids. Germline V CDR1 and CDR2: MDHEN, SYDVKM. J was trimmed by 6 bases and V by 6 bases; bases with no gene match: 15. The CDR3 nucleotides are TGTGCCAGCAGGAGCCATAGCGGGAGTATTGTGTCCGAGCAGTACTTC. Translation gives CASRSHSGSIVSEQYF. Variable domain in full (rest from reference TRBV28 and TRBJ2-7): DVKVTQSSRYLVKRTGEKVFLECVQDMDHENMFWYRQDPGLGLRLIYFSYDVKMKEKGDIPEGYSVSREKKERFSLILESASTNQTSMYLCASRSHSGSIVSEQYFGPGTRLTVT.

This clone was seen a few times. The V call is TRBV7-2, the J call TRBJ2-1, with 9 nucleotides matching TRBD2. Losses at the gene ends were 4 bases for V and 4 bases for J; bases not matched to a gene: 5. Germline V gene sequence: CDR1 SGHTA, CDR2 FQGNSA. The CDR3 extends over 15 amino acids. CDR3 loop: CASSSRLAEYNEQFF. In DNA form, the CDR3 reads TGTGCCAGCAGCTCCCGACTAGCGGAGTACAATGAGCAGTTCTTC. Together with reference TRBV7-2 and TRBJ2-1, the CDR3 gives the full variable domain: GAGVSQSPSNKVTEKGKDVELRCDPISGHTALYWYRQSLGQGLEFLIYFQGNSAPDKSGLPSDRFSAERTGGSVSTLTIQRTQQEDSAVYLCASSSRLAEYNEQFFGPGTRLTVL.

Concerning this clone itself: One end of the junction is discordant with germline, which a read error may explain. The chain uses TRBV7-7 and TRBJ2-3; TRBD2 aligns across 7 bases. The CDR3 is 14 amino acids. Germline assignment: CDR1 SSHAT and CDR2 FNYEAQ (reference sequence). CDR3 amino acids: CASSPREGLDTQYF. DNA of the CDR3: TGTGCTAGCAGCCCCAGGGAGGGGTTAGATACGCAGTATTTT.

The CDR3 DNA is TGTGCCAGCAGCTTAGGACTAGCGGGAGGGGGAGAGCAGTACTTC. Its protein is CASSLGLAGGGEQYF. The chain has TRBV7-2 and TRBJ2-7, with 14 bases aligning to TRBD2. This CDR3 has 15 residues. Germline V CDR1 and CDR2: SGHTA, FQGNSA. V was pared by 1 base and J by 7 bases, with 3 bases of the junction left unmatched.

A few counts support this clone. The chain joins TRBV7-2 to TRBJ2-7; D perhaps matches TRBD2 (6 bases). Germline CDR1 SGHTA, CDR2 FQGNSA. The CDR3 consists of 14 residues. Trimming cost V 5 bases and J 0 bases, with 11 bases left between them. The CDR3 protein is CASSRRDSSYEQYF. For the CDR3, the DNA is TGTGCCAGCAGCCGGAGGGATAGCTCCTACGAGCAGTACTTC.

This clone has just a few counts. V and J are TRBV29-1 and TRBJ2-5, with D possibly matching TRBD2 (6 bases). Trimming stripped 6 bases from V and 5 bases from J, with 13 bases between. The CDR3 has 12 amino acids. Germline assignment: CDR1 SQVTM and CDR2 ANQGSEA. The CDR3 is CSVIGRGETQYF. In DNA, the CDR3 is TGCAGCGTGATCGGGAGAGGGGAGACCCAGTACTTC.

This clone was found a few times. The rearrangement links TRBV2 to TRBJ2-5; the match to TRBD1 covers 9 bases. The CDR3 loop spans 14 amino acids. V was pared by 2 bases and J by 12 bases, with 10 bases of the junction left unmatched. Germline V gene lookup returns CDR1 SNHLY and CDR2 FYNNEI. As DNA, the CDR3 is TGTGCCAGCAGTGAAACGGACAGGGGTTCGGTTGAGTACTTC. This encodes CASSETDRGSVEYF.

The chain is built from TRBV29-1 and TRBJ1-3; D is uncertain. This CDR3 region has 13 residues. Trimming cost V 4 bases and J 1 base, with 8 bases left between them. Germline values: CDR1 SQVTM, CDR2 ANQGSEA. CDR3 sequence (DNA): TGCAGCGTTGGTGGGCTTTCTGGAAACACCATATATTTT. It is translated as CSVGGLSGNTIYF.

This clone was counted between two and nine times. The CDR3 region has the DNA TGTGCCAGCAGTTACTCGTGGGACAGGGGACGAGAGACCCAGTACTTC. Protein sequence: CASSYSWDRGRETQYF. The chain couples TRBV6-5 to TRBJ2-5; 10 positions agree with TRBD1. The CDR3 is 16 residues long. Germline-derived CDR1 and CDR2 are MNHEY and SVGAGI. The V segment lost 0 bases and the J segment 4 bases; nucleotides outside the gene matches: 5.

CDR3 DNA sequence: TGCAGTGCTACCAGGGCGGACGAGCAGTACTTC. Its translation is CSATRADEQYF. This chain uses TRBV20-1 with TRBJ2-7, with a tentative D call TRBD1 (5 bases). Trimming removed 4 bases from V and 5 bases from J, with 9 bases in between. Germline V gene sequence: CDR1 DFQATT, CDR2 SNEGSKA (reference sequence). The CDR3 spans 11 residues.

This clone has just a few counts. The V call is TRBV5-1, the J call TRBJ2-1, with 9 nucleotides matching TRBD2. Per the germline V gene, CDR1 is SGHRS and CDR2 is YFSETQ. Losses at the gene ends were 0 bases for V and 3 bases for J; bases not matched to a gene: 4. CDR3 size: 16 residues. CDR3 bases: TGCGCCAGCAGCTTGGTAGCGGGAGCCGTCTACAATGAGCAGTTCTTC. As protein: CASSLVAGAVYNEQFF.